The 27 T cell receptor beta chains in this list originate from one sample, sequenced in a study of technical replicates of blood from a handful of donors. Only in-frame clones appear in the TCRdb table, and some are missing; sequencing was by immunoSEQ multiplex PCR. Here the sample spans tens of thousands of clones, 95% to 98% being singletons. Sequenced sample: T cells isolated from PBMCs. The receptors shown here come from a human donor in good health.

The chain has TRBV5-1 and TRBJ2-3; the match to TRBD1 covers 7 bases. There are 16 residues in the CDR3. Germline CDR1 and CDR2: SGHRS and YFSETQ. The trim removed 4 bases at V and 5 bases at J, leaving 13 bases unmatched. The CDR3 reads CASSKEGGRIIDTQYF. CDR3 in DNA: TGCGCCAGCAGCAAGGAAGGGGGCCGGATTATAGATACGCAGTATTTT.

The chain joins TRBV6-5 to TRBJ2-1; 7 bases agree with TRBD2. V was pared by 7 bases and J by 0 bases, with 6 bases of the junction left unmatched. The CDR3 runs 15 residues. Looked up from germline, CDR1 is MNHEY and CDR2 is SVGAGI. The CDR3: CASTDGGSSYNEQFF. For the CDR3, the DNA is TGTGCCAGCACTGATGGCGGGAGCTCCTACAATGAGCAGTTCTTC.

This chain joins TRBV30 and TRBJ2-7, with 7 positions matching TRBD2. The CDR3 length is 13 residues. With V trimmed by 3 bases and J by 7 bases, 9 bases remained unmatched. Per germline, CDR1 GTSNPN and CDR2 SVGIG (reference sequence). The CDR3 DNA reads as TGTGCCTGGAGAGGGGAGGGAGTGCAAGAGCAGTACTTC. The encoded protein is CAWRGEGVQEQYF.

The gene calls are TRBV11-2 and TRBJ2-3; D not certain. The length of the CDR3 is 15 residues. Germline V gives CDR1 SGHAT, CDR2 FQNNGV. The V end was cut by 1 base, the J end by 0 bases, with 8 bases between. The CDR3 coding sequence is TGTGCCAGCAGCTTAGTGAGTAGTAGCACAGATACGCAGTATTTT. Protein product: CASSLVSSSTDTQYF.

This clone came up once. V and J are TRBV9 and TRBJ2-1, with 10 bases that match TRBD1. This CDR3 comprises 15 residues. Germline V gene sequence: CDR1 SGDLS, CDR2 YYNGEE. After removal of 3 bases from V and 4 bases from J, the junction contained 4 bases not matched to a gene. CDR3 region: CASSAGTGDYNEQFF. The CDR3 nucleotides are TGTGCCAGCAGCGCCGGGACAGGGGATTACAATGAGCAGTTCTTC.

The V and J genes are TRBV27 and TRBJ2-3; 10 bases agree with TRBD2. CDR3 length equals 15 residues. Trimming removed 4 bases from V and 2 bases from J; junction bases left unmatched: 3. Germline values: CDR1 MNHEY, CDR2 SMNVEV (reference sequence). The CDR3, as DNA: TGTGCCAGCAGTTACGGACTAGCGGCCACAGATACGCAGTATTTT. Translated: CASSYGLAATDTQYF.

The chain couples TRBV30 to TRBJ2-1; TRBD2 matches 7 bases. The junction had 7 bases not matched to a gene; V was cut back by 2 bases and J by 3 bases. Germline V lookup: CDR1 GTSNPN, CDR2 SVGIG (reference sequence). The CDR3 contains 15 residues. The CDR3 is CAWSFGGGNYNEQFF. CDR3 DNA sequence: TGTGCCTGGAGTTTTGGGGGAGGGAACTACAATGAGCAGTTCTTC.

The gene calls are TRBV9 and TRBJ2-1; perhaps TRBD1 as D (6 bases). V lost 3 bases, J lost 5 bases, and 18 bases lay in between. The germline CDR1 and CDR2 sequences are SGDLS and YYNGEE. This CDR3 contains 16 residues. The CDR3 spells CASSGGGPQEHNEQFF. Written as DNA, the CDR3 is TGTGCCAGCAGCGGAGGGGGACCACAAGAACACAATGAGCAGTTCTTC.

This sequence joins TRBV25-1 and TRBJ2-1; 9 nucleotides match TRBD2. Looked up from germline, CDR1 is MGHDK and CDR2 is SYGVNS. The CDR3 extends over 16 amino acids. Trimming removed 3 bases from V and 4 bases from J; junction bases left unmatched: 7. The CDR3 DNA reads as TGTGCCAGCAGTGAGGCGGGACTAGCCGTTTACAATGAGCAGTTCTTC. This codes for CASSEAGLAVYNEQFF.

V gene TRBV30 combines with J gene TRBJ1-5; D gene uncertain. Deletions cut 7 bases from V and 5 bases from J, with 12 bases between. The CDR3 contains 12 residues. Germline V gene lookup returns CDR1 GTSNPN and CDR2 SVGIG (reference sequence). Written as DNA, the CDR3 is TGTGCCTTGGGAGGAGACCATCAGCCCCAGCATTTT. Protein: CALGGDHQPQHF.

The DNA of the CDR3 is TGTGCCAGCAGTCCCGGGATAGCGGGAGCCGCCGAGCAGTTCTTC. The encoded protein is CASSPGIAGAAEQFF. V usage is TRBV6-5 and J usage is TRBJ2-1, with 9 bases matching TRBD2. This CDR3 comprises 15 residues. Germline CDR1 reads MNHEY; CDR2 reads SVGAGI. The junction had 12 bases not matched to a gene; V was cut back by 5 bases and J by 10 bases.

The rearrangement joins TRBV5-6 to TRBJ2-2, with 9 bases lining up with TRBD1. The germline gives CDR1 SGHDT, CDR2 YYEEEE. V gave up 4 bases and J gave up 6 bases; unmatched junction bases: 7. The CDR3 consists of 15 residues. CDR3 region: CASSIWDREAGELFF. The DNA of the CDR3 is TGTGCCAGCAGCATCTGGGACAGGGAAGCCGGGGAGCTGTTTTTT.

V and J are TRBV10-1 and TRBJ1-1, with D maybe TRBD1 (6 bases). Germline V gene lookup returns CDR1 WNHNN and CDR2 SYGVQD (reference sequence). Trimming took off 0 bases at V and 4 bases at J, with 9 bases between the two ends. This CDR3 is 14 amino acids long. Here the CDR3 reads CASSESKGGTEAFF. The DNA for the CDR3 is TGCGCCAGCAGTGAGTCGAAAGGGGGCACTGAAGCTTTCTTT.

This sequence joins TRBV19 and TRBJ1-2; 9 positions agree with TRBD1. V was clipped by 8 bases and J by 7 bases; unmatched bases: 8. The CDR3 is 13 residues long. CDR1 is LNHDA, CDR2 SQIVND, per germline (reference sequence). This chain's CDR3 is CASRTGDMGGYTF. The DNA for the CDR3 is TGTGCCAGTCGGACAGGGGATATGGGTGGCTACACCTTC.

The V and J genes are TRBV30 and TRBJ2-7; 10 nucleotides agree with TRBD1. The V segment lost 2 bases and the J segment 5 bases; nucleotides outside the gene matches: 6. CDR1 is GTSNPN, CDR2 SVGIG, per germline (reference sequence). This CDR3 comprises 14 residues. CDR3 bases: TGTGCCTGGAGTACCGGGACAGGGGTACACGAGCAGTACTTC. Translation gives CAWSTGTGVHEQYF.

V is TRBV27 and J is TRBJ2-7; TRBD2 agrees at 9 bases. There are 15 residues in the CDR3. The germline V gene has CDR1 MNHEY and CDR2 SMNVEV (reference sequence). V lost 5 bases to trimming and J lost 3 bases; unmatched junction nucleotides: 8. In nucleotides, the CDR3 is TGTGCCAGCAGTCATTCTAGCGGGGATTTCTACGAGCAGTACTTC. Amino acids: CASSHSSGDFYEQYF.

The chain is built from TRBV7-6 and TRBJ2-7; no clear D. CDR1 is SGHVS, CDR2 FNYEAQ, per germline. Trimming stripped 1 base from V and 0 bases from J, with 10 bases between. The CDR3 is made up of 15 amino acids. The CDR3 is CASSLEQIHSYEQYF. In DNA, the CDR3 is TGTGCCAGCAGCTTAGAACAGATTCACTCCTACGAGCAGTACTTC.

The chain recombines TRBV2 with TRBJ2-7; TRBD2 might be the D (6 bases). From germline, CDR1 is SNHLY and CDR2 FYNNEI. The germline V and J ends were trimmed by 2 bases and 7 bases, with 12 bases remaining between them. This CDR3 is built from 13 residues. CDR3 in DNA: TGTGCCAGCAGTGAATTTCGGAGCGGGGAGCAGTACTTC. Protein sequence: CASSEFRSGEQYF.

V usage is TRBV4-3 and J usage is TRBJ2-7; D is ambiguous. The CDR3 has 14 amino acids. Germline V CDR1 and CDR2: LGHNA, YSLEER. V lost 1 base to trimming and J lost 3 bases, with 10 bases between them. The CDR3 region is CASSQVIAYYEQYF. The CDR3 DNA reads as TGCGCCAGCAGCCAAGTTATTGCCTACTACGAGCAGTACTTC.

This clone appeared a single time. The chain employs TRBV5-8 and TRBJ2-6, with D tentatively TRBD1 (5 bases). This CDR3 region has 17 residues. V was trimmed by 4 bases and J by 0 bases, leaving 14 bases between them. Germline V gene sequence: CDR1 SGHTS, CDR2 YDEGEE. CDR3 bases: TGTGCCAGCAGCCTCGGACATCTGAGCTCTGGGGCCAACGTCCTGACTTTC. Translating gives CASSLGHLSSGANVLTF.

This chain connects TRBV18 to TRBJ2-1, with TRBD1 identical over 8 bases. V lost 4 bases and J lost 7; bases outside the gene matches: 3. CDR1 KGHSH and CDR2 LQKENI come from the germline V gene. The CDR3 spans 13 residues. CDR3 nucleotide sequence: TGTGCCAGCTCACTGCAGGGGGCTAATGAGCAGTTCTTC. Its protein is CASSLQGANEQFF.

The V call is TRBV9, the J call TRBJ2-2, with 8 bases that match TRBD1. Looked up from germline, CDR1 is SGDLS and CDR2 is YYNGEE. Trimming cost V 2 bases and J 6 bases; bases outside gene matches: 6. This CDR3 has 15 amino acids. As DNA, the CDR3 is TGTGCCAGCAGCGTTGGGACAGGTTTCGCCGGGGAGCTGTTTTTT. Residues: CASSVGTGFAGELFF.

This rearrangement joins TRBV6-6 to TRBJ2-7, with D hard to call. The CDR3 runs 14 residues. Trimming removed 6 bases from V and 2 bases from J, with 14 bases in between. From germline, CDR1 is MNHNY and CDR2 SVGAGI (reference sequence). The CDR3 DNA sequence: TGTGCCAGCAGCCCGGAAGACTTCACCTACGAGCAGTACTTC. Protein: CASSPEDFTYEQYF.

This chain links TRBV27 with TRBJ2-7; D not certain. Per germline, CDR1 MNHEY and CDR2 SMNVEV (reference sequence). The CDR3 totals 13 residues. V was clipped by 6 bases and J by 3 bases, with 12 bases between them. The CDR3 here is CASSPSEIYEQYF. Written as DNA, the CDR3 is TGTGCCAGCAGCCCAAGCGAGATCTACGAGCAGTACTTC.

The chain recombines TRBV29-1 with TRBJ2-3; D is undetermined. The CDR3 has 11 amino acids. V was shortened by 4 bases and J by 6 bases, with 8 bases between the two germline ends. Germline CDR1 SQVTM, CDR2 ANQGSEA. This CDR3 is CSVVVLDTQYF. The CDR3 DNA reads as TGCAGCGTTGTAGTACTCGATACGCAGTATTTT.

The CDR3 DNA reads as TGCGCCAGCAGCTTGGAGGGGGAGCAGTACTTC. Residues: CASSLEGEQYF. The genes are TRBV5-1 and TRBJ2-7; D is possibly TRBD1 (5 bases). CDR1 and CDR2 from the germline V gene are SGHRS and YFSETQ. This CDR3 is built from 11 residues. The ends were cut back, 0 bases at V and 7 bases at J, with 5 bases in the middle.

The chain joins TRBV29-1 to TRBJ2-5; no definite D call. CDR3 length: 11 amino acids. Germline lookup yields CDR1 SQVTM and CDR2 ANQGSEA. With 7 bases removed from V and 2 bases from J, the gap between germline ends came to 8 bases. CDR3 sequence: CSGRTQETQYF. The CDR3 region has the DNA TGCAGCGGCAGAACACAAGAGACCCAGTACTTC.